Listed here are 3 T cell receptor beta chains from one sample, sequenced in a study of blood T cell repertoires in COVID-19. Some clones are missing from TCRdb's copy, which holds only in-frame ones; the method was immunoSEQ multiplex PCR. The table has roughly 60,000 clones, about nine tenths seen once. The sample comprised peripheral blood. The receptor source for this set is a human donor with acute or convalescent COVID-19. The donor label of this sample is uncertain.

DNA for the CDR3: TGTGCCAGCAGCTCCCCCGCGGGTGAGCAGTTCTTC. Translation gives CASSSPAGEQFF. The chain couples TRBV3-1 (or the pseudogene TRBV3-2) to TRBJ2-1, with D tentatively TRBD2 (5 bases). Trimming cost V 5 bases and J 9 bases, with 11 bases left between them. Germline CDR1 and CDR2: LGHDT and YNNKEL (reference sequence). The CDR3 has 12 residues.

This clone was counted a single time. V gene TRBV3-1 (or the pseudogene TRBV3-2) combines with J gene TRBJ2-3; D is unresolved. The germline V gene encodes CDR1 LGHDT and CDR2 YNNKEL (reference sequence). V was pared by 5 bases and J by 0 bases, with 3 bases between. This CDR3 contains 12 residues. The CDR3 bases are TGTGCCAGCAGCATAAGCACAGATACGCAGTATTTT. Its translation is CASSISTDTQYF.

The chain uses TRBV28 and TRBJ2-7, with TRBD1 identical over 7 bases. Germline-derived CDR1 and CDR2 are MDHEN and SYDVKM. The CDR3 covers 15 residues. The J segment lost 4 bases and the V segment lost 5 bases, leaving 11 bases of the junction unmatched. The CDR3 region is CASSPARGQIYEQYF. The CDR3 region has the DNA TGTGCCAGCAGTCCAGCAAGGGGACAGATTTACGAGCAGTACTTC.